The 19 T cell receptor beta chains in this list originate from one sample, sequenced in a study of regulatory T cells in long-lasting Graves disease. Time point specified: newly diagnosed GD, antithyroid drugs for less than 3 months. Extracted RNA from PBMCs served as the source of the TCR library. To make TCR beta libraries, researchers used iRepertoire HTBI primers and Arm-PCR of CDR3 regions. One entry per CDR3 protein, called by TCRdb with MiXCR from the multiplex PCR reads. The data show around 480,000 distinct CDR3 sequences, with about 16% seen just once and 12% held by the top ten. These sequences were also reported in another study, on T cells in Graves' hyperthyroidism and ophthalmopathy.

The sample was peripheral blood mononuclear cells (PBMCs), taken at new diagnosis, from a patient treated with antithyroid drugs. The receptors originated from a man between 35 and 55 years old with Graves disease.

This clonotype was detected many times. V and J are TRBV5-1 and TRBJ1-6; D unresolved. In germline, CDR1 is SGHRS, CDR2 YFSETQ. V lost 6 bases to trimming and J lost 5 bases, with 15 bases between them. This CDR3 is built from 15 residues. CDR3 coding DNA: TGCGCCAGCACGCTTGGTACAGCTGATAATTCACCCCTCCACTTT. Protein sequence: CASTLGTADNSPLHF.

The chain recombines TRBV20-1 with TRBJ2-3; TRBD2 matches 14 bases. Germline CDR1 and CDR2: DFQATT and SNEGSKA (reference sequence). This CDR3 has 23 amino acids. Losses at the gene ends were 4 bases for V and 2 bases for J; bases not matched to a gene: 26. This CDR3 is CSANGGTSGSSAAIGRLTDTQYF. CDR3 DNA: TGCAGTGCTAACGGCGGGACTAGCGGGAGTTCCGCGGCGATTGGCCGGCTCACAGATACGCAGTATTTT.

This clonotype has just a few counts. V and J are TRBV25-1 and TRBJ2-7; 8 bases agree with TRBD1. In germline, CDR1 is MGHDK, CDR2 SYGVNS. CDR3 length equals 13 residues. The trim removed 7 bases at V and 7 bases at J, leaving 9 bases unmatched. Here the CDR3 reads CASTGQASSEQYF. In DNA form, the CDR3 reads TGTGCCAGCACGGGACAGGCGTCCTCGGAGCAGTACTTC.

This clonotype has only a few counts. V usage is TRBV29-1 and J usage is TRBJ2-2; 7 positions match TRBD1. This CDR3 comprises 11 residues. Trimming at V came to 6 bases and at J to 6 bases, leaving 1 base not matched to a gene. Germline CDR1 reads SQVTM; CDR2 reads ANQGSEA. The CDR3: CSVRGPGELFF. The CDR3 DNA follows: TGCAGCGTGAGGGGGCCCGGGGAGCTGTTTTTT.

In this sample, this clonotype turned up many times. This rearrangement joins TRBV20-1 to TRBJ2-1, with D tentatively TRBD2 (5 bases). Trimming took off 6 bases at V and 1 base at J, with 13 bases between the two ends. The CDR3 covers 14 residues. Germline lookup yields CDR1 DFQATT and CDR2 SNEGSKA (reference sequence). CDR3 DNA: TGCAGTGCGGAGACGCAGCGGTCCTACAATGAGCAGTTCTTC. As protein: CSAETQRSYNEQFF.

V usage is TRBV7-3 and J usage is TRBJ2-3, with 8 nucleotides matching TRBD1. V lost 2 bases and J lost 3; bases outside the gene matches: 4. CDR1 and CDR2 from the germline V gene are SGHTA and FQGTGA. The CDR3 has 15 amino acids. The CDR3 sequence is CASSLVQGATDTQYF. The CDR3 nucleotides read TGTGCCAGCAGCTTAGTGCAGGGGGCTACAGATACGCAGTATTTT.

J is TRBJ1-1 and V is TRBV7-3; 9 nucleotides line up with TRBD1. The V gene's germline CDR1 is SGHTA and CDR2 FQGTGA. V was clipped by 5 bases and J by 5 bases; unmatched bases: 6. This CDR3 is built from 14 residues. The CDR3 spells CASSTGTGFTEAFF. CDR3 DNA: TGTGCCAGCAGCACCGGGACAGGGTTTACTGAAGCTTTCTTT.

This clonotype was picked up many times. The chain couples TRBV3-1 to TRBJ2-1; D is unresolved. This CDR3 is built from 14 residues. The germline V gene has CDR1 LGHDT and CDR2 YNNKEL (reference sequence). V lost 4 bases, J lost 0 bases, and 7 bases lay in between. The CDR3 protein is CASSRRSSYNEQFF. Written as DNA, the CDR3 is TGTGCCAGCAGCCGCCGGAGCTCCTACAATGAGCAGTTCTTC.

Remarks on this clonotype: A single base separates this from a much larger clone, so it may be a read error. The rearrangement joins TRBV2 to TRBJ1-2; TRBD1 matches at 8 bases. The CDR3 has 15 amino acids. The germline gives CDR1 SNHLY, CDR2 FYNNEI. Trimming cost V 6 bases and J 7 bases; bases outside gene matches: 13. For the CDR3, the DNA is TGTGCCAGCAGCGGCGGACAGGGAAGATTCAGTGGCTACACCTTC. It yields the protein CASSGGQGRFSGYTF.

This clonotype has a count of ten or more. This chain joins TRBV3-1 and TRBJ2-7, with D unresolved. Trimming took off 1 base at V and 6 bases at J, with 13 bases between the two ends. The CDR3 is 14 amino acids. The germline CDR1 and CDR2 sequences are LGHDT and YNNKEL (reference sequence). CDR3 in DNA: TGTGCCAGCAGCCAAGGTGGACGGACGTTCGAGCAGTACTTC. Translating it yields CASSQGGRTFEQYF.

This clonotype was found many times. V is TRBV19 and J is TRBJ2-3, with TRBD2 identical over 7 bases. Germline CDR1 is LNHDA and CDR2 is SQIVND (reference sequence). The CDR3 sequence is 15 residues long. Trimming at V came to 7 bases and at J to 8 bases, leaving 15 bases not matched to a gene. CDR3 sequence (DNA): TGTGCCAGTACAAAGGAAGCTAGCGGAACGGGTACGCAGTATTTT. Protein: CASTKEASGTGTQYF.

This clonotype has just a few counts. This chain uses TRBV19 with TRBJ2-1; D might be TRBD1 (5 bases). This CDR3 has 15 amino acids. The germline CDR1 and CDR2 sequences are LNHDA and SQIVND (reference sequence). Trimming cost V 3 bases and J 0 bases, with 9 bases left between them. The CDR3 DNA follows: TGTGCCAGTAGTATGACAGTAAGCTCCTACAATGAGCAGTTCTTC. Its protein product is CASSMTVSSYNEQFF.

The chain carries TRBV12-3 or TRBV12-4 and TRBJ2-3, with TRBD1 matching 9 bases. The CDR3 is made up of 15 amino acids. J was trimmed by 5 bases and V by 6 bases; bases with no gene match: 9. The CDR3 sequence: CASRLTGGLLDTQYF. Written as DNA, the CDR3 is TGTGCCAGCAGGCTGACAGGGGGGCTTCTAGATACGCAGTATTTT.

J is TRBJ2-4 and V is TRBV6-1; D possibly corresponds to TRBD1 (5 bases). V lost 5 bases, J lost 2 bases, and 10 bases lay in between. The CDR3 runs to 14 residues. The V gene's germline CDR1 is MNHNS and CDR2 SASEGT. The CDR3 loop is CASSMQGPKNIQYF. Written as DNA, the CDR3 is TGTGCCAGCAGTATGCAGGGTCCCAAAAACATTCAGTACTTC.

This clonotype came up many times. The CDR3 DNA follows: TGCAGCGTTGGGAGAAGCTCCTACAATGAGCAGTTCTTC. Translated, it gives CSVGRSSYNEQFF. The genes are TRBV29-1 and TRBJ2-1; D uncertain. V was shortened by 4 bases and J by 0 bases, with 7 bases between the two germline ends. The CDR3 has 13 residues. CDR1 is SQVTM and CDR2 is ANQGSEA in the germline V gene.

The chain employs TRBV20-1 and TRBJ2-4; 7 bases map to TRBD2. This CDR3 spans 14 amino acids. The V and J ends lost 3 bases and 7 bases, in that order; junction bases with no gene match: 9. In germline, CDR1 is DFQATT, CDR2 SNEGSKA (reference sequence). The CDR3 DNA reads TGCAGTGCTAGTCGGGCGGGAGCGGTGAACATTCAGTACTTC. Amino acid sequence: CSASRAGAVNIQYF.

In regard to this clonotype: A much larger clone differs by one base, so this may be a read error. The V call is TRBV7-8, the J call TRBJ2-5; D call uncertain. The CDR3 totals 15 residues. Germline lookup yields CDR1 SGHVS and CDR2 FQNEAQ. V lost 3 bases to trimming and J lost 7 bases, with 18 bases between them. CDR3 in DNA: TGTGCCAGCAGCTTGGGCAGCCCCGTATCAGGGACCCAGTACTTC. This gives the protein CASSLGSPVSGTQYF. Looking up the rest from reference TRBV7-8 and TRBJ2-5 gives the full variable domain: GAGVSQSPRYKVAKRGQDVALRCDPISGHVSLFWYQQALGQGPEFLTYFQNEAQLDKSGLPSDRFFAERPEGSVSTLKIQRTQQEDSAVYLCASSLGSPVSGTQYFGPGTRLLVL.

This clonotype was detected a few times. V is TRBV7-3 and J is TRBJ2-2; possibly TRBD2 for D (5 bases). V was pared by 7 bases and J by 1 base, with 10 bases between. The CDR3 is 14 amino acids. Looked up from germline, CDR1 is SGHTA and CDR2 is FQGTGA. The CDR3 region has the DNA TGTGCCAGCAAAAAACGGGAGAACACCGGGGAGCTGTTTTTT. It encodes CASKKRENTGELFF. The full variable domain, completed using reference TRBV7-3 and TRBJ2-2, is GAGVSQTPSNKVTEKGKYVELRCDPISGHTALYWYRQSLGQGPEFLIYFQGTGAADDSGLPNDRFFAVRPEGSVSTLKIQRTERGDSAVYLCASKKRENTGELFFGEGSRLTVL.

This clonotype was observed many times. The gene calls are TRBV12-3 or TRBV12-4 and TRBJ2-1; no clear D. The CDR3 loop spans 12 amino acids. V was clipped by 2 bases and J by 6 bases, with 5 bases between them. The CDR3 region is CASSLWLNEQFF. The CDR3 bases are TGTGCCAGCAGTTTATGGCTCAATGAGCAGTTCTTC.